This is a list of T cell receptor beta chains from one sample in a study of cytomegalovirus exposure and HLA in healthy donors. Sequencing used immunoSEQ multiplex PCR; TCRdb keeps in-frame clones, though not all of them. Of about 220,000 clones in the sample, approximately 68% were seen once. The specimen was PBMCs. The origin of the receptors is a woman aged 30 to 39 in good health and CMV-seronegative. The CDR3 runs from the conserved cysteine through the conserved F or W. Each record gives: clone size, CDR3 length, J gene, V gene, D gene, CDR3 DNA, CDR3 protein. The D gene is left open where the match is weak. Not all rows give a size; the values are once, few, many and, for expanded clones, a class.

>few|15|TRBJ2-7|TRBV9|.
TGTGCCAGCAGCCCTACCCCAGGGACTCATCGCGAGCAGTACTTC
CASSPTPGTHREQYF
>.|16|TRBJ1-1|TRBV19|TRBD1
TGTGCCAGTAGTATAGATGCACAGGGACAGGGGACTGAAGCTTTCTTT
CASSIDAQGQGTEAFF
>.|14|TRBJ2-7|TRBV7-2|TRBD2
TGTGCCAGCAGCACCGGACTAGCTTCCTACGAGCAGTACTTC
CASSTGLASYEQYF
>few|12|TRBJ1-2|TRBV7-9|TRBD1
TGTGCCAGCAGCCAACAGGGGTATGGCTACACCTTC
CASSQQGYGYTF
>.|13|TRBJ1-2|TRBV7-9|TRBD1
TGTGCCAGCAGTCCCGGGACAGACTATGGCTACACCTTC
CASSPGTDYGYTF
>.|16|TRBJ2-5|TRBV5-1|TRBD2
TGCGCCAGCAGCTTGGGGGGACTAGCGGGCCAAGAGACCCAGTACTTC
CASSLGGLAGQETQYF
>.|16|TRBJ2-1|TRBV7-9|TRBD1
TGTTCCAGCAGCTATGCCGGGACAGGGGAATTATATGAGCAGTTCTTC
CSSSYAGTGELYEQFF
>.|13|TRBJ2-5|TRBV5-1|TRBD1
TGCGCCAGCAGCTTGGATACACAGGGGGACCAGTACTTC
CASSLDTQGDQYF
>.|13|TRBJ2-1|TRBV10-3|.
TGTGCCATCAGTAGCCGACTAGATCCTGAGCAGTTCTTC
CAISSRLDPEQFF
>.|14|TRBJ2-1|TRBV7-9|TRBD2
TGTGCCAGCAGCTTGCCTAGCGGGGGGAATGAGCAGTTCTTC
CASSLPSGGNEQFF
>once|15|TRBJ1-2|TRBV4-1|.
TGCGCCAGCAGCCAAGATCAATGGGGCAGCTATGGCTACACCTTT
CASSQDQWGSYGYTF
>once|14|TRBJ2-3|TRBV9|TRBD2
TGTGGTGGGTCGATGGGGGGGGGCACAGATACGCAGTATTTT
CGGSMGGGTDTQYF
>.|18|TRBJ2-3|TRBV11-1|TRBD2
TGTGCCAGCAGCTTAACGTCGCATGGCGGGGGGGCCGGAGATACGCAGTATTTT
CASSLTSHGGGAGDTQYF
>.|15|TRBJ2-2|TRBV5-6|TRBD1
TGTGCCAGCAGAACCGGGACAGGGGGCTCCGGGGAGCTGTTTTTT
CASRTGTGGSGELFF
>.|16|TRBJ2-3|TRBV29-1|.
TGCAGCGTTGAAGATACGGGGACACCAAGCACAGATACGCAGTATTTT
CSVEDTGTPSTDTQYF
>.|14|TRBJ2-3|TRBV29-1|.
TGCAGCGTTGCGGTCGGCACAGTCACAGATACGCAGTATTTT
CSVAVGTVTDTQYF
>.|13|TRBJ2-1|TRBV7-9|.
TGTGCCAGCAGCCAATCCGAGAGCCGTGAGCAGTTCTTC
CASSQSESREQFF
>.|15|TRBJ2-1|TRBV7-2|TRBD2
TGTGCCAGCAGCTCGGGGGGACTATCCTACAATGAGCAGTTCTTC
CASSSGGLSYNEQFF
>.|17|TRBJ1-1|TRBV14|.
TGTGCCAGCAGCCAAGTTCGCCCGGGGGTGGGAGGGGTCGAAGCTTTCTTT
CASSQVRPGVGGVEAFF
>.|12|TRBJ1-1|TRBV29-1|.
TGCAGCGTTGTCAGGGGGAACACTGAAGCTTTCTTT
CSVVRGNTEAFF
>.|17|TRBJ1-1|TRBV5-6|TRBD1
TGTGCCAGCAGATCCGGACAGGGGAGGAGAAGAAACACTGAAGCTTTCTTT
CASRSGQGRRRNTEAFF
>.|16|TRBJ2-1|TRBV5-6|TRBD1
TGTGCCAGCAGCGAAACCGGGACAGAAGTCTACAATGAGCAGTTCTTC
CASSETGTEVYNEQFF
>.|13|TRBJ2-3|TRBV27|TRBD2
TGTGCCAGCAGTTTAAGCGGGGGGGCCAAGTCCCTTTTT
CASSLSGGAKSLF
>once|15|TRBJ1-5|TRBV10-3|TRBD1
TGTGCCATCAGTGAAGGACAGGGGGGCAATCAGCCCCAGCATTTT
CAISEGQGGNQPQHF
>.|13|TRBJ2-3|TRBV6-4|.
TGTGCCAGCAGCCTGGAACAGGCAGATACGCAGTATTTT
CASSLEQADTQYF
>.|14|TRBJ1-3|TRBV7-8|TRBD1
TGTGCCAGCAGCTTTACACAGGGGGAAAACACCATATATTTT
CASSFTQGENTIYF
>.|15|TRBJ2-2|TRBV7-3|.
TGTGCCAGCAGCCTCAATGAGGGAGGCACCGGGGAGCTGTTTTTT
CASSLNEGGTGELFF
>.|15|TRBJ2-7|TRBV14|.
TGTGCCAGCAGCCAAGAATTGGCAGGCTCCTACGAGCAGTACTTC
CASSQELAGSYEQYF
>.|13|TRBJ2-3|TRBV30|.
TGTGCCTGTGGGAGGAGAACAAATCAGCCCCAGTATTTT
CACGRRTNQPQYF
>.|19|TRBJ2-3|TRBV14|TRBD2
TGTGCCAGCAGCCAAGTCCCCGGACTAGCGGGGCGGGTAACAGATACGCAGTATTTT
CASSQVPGLAGRVTDTQYF
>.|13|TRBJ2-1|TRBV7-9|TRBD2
TGTGCCAGCGGCGGGGGGGCCTACAATGAGCAGTTCTTC
CASGGGAYNEQFF
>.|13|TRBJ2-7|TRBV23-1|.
TGCGCCAGCAGTCATGGGGCAGGGTACGAGCAGTACTTC
CASSHGAGYEQYF
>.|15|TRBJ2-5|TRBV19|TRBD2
TGTGCCAGTAGTATTCTAGCGGGAGAGACTAAGACCCAGTACTTC
CASSILAGETKTQYF
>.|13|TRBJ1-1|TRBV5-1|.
TGCGCCAGCAGCTTCTCGAGGGACACTGAAGCTTTCTTT
CASSFSRDTEAFF
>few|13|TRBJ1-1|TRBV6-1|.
TGTGCCAGCAGCGTGACAGAGAACACTGAAGCTTTCTTT
CASSVTENTEAFF
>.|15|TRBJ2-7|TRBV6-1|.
TGTGCCAGCAGTGAAGCTCGGGCAGGGGCCCACGAGCAGTACTTC
CASSEARAGAHEQYF
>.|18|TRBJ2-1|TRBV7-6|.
TGTGCCATCAGCAAAAAGCTCCGGGGTCCCCCCTCCTACAATGAGCAGTTCTTC
CAISKKLRGPPSYNEQFF
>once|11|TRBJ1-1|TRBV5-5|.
TGTGCCAGCATCGAGGCCACTGAAGCTTTCTTT
CASIEATEAFF
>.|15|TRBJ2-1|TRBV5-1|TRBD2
TGCGCCAGCACAACTAGCGGGAGCTCCTACAATGAGCAGTTCTTC
CASTTSGSSYNEQFF
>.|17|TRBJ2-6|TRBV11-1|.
TGTGCCAGCAGCGTAGCGCTAGGATACTCTGGGGCCAACGTCCTGACTTTC
CASSVALGYSGANVLTF
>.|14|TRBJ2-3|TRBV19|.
TGTGCCAGTAGTATCCAGACTATTCCAGATACGCAGTATTTT
CASSIQTIPDTQYF
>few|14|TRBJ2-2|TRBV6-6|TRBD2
TGTGCCAGCAGTTACAGCGGGAGCACCGGGGAGCTGTTTTTT
CASSYSGSTGELFF
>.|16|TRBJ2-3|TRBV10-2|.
TGCGCCAGCAGTAGGGGGGGCGGGGCCAGCACAGATACGCAGTATTTT
CASSRGGGASTDTQYF
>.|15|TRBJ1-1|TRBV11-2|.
TGTGCCAGCAGCTTAGAGGCAGGGGTGGACACTGAAGCTTTCTTT
CASSLEAGVDTEAFF
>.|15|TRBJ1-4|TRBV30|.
TGTGCCTGGAATCCGTCGGGAGATTTGAGTGAAAAACTGTTTTTT
CAWNPSGDLSEKLFF
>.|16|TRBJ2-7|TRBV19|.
TGTGCCAGTAGCCCCCTGTGGAGGCAGAGGCACTACGAGCAGTACTTC
CASSPLWRQRHYEQYF
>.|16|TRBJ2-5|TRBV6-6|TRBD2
TGTGCCAGCAGCCCTAGGGGGACTAGTGGCCAAGAGACCCAGTACTTC
CASSPRGTSGQETQYF
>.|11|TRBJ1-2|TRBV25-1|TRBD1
TGTGCCACCTCGACAGGGCACGGCTACACCTTC
CATSTGHGYTF
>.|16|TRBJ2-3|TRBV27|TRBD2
TGTGCCAGCAGCCAAGGGACTAGCGGGGGTACAGATACGCAGTATTTT
CASSQGTSGGTDTQYF
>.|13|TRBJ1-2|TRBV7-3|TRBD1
TGTGCCAGCAGCCAGGGACAGGGGTATGGCTACACCTTC
CASSQGQGYGYTF
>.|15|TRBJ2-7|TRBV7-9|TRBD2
TGTTCCAGCAGCTTGCCCGCGGGTCGGGGGGGCGAGCAGTACTTC
CSSSLPAGRGGEQYF
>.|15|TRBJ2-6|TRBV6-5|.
TGTGCCAGCAGTGCTGACAGCTCTGGGGCCAACGTCCTGACTTTC
CASSADSSGANVLTF
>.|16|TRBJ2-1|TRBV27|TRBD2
TGTGCCAGCAGTTTAGGAGCGGGAGCGTCCCACAATGAGCAGTTCTTC
CASSLGAGASHNEQFF
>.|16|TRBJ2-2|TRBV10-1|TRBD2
TGCGCCAGCAGTGATCTCGGGACTAAGGACACCGGGGAGCTGTTTTTT
CASSDLGTKDTGELFF
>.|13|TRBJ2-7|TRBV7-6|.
TGTGCCAGCAGCCCATCAGACAGCTACGAGCAGTACTTC
CASSPSDSYEQYF
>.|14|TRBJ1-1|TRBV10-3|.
TGTGCCATCAGCGGGGGACGGATGAACACTGAAGCTTTCTTT
CAISGGRMNTEAFF
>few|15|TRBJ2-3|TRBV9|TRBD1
TGTGCCAGCAGCGTAGACGGACAGGGGACAGATACGCAGTATTTT
CASSVDGQGTDTQYF
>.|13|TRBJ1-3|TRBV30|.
TGTGCCTGGAGTCGGGGGTCTGGAAACACCATATATTTT
CAWSRGSGNTIYF
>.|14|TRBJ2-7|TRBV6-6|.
TGTGCCAGCAGTTACAGCCAGGGGTCCTACGAGCAGTACTTC
CASSYSQGSYEQYF
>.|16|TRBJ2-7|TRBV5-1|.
TGCGCCAGCAGCCCCTCTACCACCAGGGGCAACGGCGAGCAGTACTTC
CASSPSTTRGNGEQYF